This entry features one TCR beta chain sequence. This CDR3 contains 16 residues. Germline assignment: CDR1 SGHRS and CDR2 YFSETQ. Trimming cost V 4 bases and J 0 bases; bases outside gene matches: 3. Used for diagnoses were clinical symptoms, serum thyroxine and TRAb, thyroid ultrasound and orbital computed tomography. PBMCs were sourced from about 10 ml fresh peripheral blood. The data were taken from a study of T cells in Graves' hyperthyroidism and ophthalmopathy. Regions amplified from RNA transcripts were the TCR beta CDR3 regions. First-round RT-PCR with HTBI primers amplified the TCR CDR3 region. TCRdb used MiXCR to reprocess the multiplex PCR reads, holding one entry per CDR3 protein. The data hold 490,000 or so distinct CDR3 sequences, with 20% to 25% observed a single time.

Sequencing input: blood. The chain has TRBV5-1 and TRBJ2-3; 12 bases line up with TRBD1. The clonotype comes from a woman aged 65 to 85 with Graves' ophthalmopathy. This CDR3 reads CASSVGQGASTDTQYF. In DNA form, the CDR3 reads TGCGCCAGCAGCGTGGGACAGGGGGCGAGCACAGATACGCAGTATTTT.